Listed below are T cell receptor beta chains from one sample, sequenced in a study of T cells in Graves' hyperthyroidism and ophthalmopathy. Using its own MiXCR run on the multiplex PCR reads, TCRdb lists one record per CDR3 protein. Of 300,000 to 450,000 distinct CDR3 sequences in the sample, approximately 25% are singletons; the top ten hold about 70%. Specimen: blood. All receptors come from a man aged 45-60 years with Graves' hyperthyroidism. The CDR3 runs from the conserved cysteine through the conserved F or W. Each record gives: V gene, clone size, J gene, D gene, CDR3 length, CDR3 protein, CDR3 DNA. A D gene is named only where the DNA matches it firmly. Clone sizes are given selectively: once, few, many, or a class where the clone is expanded.

>TRBV20-1|.|TRBJ2-1|.|11
CSATFLDEQFF
TGCAGTGCTACCTTCCTAGACGAGCAGTTCTTC
>TRBV3-1|.|TRBJ1-6|.|16
CASSQRGTGEDSPLHF
TGTGCCAGCAGCCAGAGGGGGACGGGAGAGGATTCACCCCTCCACTTT
>TRBV27|few|TRBJ2-5|TRBD2|14
CASSVIAGAETQYF
TGTGCCAGCAGTGTCATAGCGGGAGCAGAGACCCAGTACTTC
>TRBV5-1|few|TRBJ1-1|.|15
CASSLEAAPNTEAFF
TGCGCCAGCAGCTTGGAGGCAGCACCGAACACTGAAGCTTTCTTT
>TRBV29-1|.|TRBJ2-5|TRBD2|16
CSVDKSGLAGVETQYF
TGCAGCGTTGATAAGTCGGGACTAGCGGGAGTAGAGACCCAGTACTTC
>TRBV11-2|many|TRBJ2-7|.|15
CASSLDSERSYEQYF
TGTGCCAGCAGCTTAGATTCGGAGCGCTCCTACGAGCAGTACTTC
>TRBV27|many|TRBJ2-1|TRBD2|16
CASRPVVGRTSHEQFF
TGTGCCAGCAGGCCCGTCGTCGGGAGGACCTCCCATGAGCAGTTCTTC
>TRBV29-1|many|TRBJ1-1|.|13
CSARKGMNTEAFF
TGCAGCGCCAGAAAAGGCATGAACACTGAAGCTTTCTTT
>TRBV2|.|TRBJ1-5|.|13
CATSRESNQPQHF
TGTGCCACCTCGAGGGAAAGCAATCAGCCCCAGCATTTT
>TRBV30|.|TRBJ1-1|TRBD1|13
CAWSVWTGMGAFF
TGTGCCTGGAGTGTATGGACAGGAATGGGAGCTTTCTTT
>TRBV27|few|TRBJ2-5|TRBD2|16
CASSLSGSSGQETQYF
TGTGCCAGCAGTTTAAGCGGGAGTAGTGGGCAAGAGACCCAGTACTTC
>TRBV24-1|.|TRBJ1-2|TRBD1|15
CATSDHGQGVSGYTF
TGTGCCACCAGTGATCATGGACAGGGGGTCTCTGGCTACACCTTC
>TRBV6-2/TRBV6-3|.|TRBJ1-5|.|14
CASRERQPNQPQHF
TGTGCCAGCAGGGAGAGACAGCCAAATCAGCCCCAGCATTTT
>TRBV6-1|.|TRBJ1-1|.|16
CASSFTSSPMNTEAFF
TGTGCCAGCAGTTTCACCTCAAGCCCCATGAACACTGAAGCTTTCTTT
>TRBV5-1|.|TRBJ2-2|TRBD2|17
CASSPGLAGGFAGELFF
TGCGCCAGCAGCCCGGGACTAGCGGGAGGATTTGCCGGGGAGCTGTTTTTT
>TRBV3-1|.|TRBJ2-1|.|12
CASSHLSDEQFF
TGTGCCAGCAGCCACTTGTCTGATGAGCAGTTCTTC
>TRBV29-1|few|TRBJ2-3|TRBD2|13
CSLGTSSTDTQYF
TGCAGCCTTGGGACTAGCAGCACAGATACGCAGTATTTT
>TRBV28|few|TRBJ1-3|.|18
CASRRTPRVPASGNTIYF
TGTGCCAGCAGGCGTACACCCAGGGTTCCAGCCTCTGGAAACACCATATATTTT
>TRBV19|once|TRBJ2-2|.|13
CASSIDQAGELFF
TGTGCCAGTAGTATAGATCAAGCCGGGGAGCTGTTTTTT
>TRBV7-9|.|TRBJ1-2|.|14
CASSLDLETYGYTF
TGTGCCAGCAGCTTAGATCTCGAAACCTATGGCTACACCTTC
>TRBV20-1|.|TRBJ1-5|TRBD1|17
CSARDPQGQGYNQPQHF
TGCAGTGCTAGAGATCCCCAGGGACAGGGGTACAATCAGCCCCAGCATTTT
>TRBV4-1|few|TRBJ2-7|TRBD1|18
CASSQRVPGQGRGYEQYF
TGCGCCAGCAGCCAAAGGGTCCCGGGACAGGGTAGAGGCTACGAGCAGTACTTC
>TRBV2|many|TRBJ2-1|TRBD2|19
CASSEYIMASGTSYNEQFF
TGTGCCAGCAGTGAATATATAATGGCTAGCGGGACCTCCTACAATGAGCAGTTCTTC
>TRBV11-1|few|TRBJ2-2|.|16
CASSRRRGSNTGELFF
TGTGCCAGCAGCCGGAGAAGGGGATCGAACACCGGGGAGCTGTTTTTT
>TRBV6-1|many|TRBJ2-5|TRBD2|14
CASRGLAGKETQYF
TGTGCCAGCAGGGGACTAGCGGGAAAAGAGACCCAGTACTTC
>TRBV11-2|few|TRBJ2-7|.|11
CASSASNRLYF
TGTGCCAGCAGCGCCAGCAACCGGCTGTACTTC
>TRBV19|once|TRBJ1-1|TRBD1|14
CASSTRDRGTEAFF
TGTGCCAGTAGTACCCGGGACAGGGGAACTGAAGCTTTCTTT